These 5 T cell receptor beta chains were sequenced from one sample in a study of shared clonotypes between healthy human individuals. TCRdb's copy holds only in-frame clones and misses some; the assay was immunoSEQ multiplex PCR. The sample lists 2 million to 2.5 million clones, more than 85% occurring once. Specimen: naive CD4+ T cells from PBMCs. Subset reported: CD45RA+ positively selected. These receptors were collected from a man aged 18 to 30 in good health. Some clones in this sample may be carry-over from other donors' samples.

This chain connects TRBV5-1 to TRBJ2-1; TRBD2 might be the D (6 bases). Trimming removed 0 bases from V and 10 bases from J, with 20 bases in between. The CDR3 has 16 residues. Germline V gives CDR1 SGHRS, CDR2 YFSETQ. This CDR3 is CASSLAPRGDSLEQFF. The CDR3 DNA reads TGCGCCAGCAGCTTGGCCCCACGAGGGGACTCTCTGGAGCAGTTCTTC.

This chain links TRBV7-9 with TRBJ1-3; D perhaps matches TRBD1 (6 bases). The V end was cut by 5 bases, the J end by 0 bases, with 20 bases between. The CDR3 consists of 18 residues. Germline V gene data show CDR1 as SEHNR and CDR2 as FQNEAQ (reference sequence). CDR3 in DNA: TGTGCCAGCAGCCTGCTCGGGGGCTTAACCTTCTCTGGAAACACCATATATTTT. Translation: CASSLLGGLTFSGNTIYF.

CDR3 amino acids: CASSEWRAGYTNQPQHF. DNA of the CDR3: TGTGCCAGCAGTGAATGGAGGGCAGGGTATACCAATCAGCCCCAGCATTTT. The genes are TRBV6-1 and TRBJ1-5; D may be TRBD1 (5 bases). The germline V and J ends were trimmed by 2 bases and 3 bases, with 17 bases remaining between them. The germline CDR1 and CDR2 sequences are MNHNS and SASEGT. CDR3 size: 17 residues.

This clone has only a few counts. The chain joins TRBV2 to TRBJ2-5; TRBD1 might be the D (6 bases). Germline V gene sequence: CDR1 SNHLY, CDR2 FYNNEI. The length of the CDR3 is 14 residues. Trimming removed 4 bases from V and 0 bases from J, with 9 bases in between. CDR3 protein: CASSVGQNQETQYF. CDR3 bases: TGTGCCAGCAGTGTTGGACAGAACCAAGAGACCCAGTACTTC.

The chain links TRBV2 to TRBJ1-4; 9 nucleotides agree with TRBD1. Germline V gene lookup returns CDR1 SNHLY and CDR2 FYNNEI. V trimming: 6 bases; J trimming: 7 bases; junction bases outside the gene matches: 6. The CDR3 length is 14 residues. The CDR3 sequence: CASSATGQGEKLFF. The CDR3 bases are TGTGCCAGCAGCGCCACGGGACAGGGTGAAAAACTGTTTTTT.